The rows below give T cell receptor beta chains drawn from one sample of a study of T cell responses to AZD1222 COVID-19 vaccine. Profiled with immunoSEQ multiplex PCR; TCRdb holds only in-frame clones, not every one. The sample has about 130,000 clones; 90% are singletons. The sequences come from peripheral blood, collected on day 0 of AZD1222 vaccination. The receptors were gathered from an adult in good health. The CDR3 runs from the conserved cysteine through the conserved F or W. The order of the fields is V gene, D gene, J gene, clone size, CDR3 DNA, CDR3 protein. The D gene is left open where the match is weak. Part of the rows lack a size; the others show once, few, many or a class for expanded clones.

TRBV11-3,TRBD2,TRBJ2-7,.,TGTGCCAGCAGCCTAGGAGGGGTAGCGGGGGTCCAGGAGCAGTACTTC,CASSLGGVAGVQEQYF
TRBV4-2,TRBD1,TRBJ1-4,once,TGTGCCAGCGCCCCAGAGGGGGCTTTGGCTAATGAAAAACTGTTTTTT,CASAPEGALANEKLFF
TRBV5-6,.,TRBJ1-5,once,TGTGCCAGCAGCTTGGGGTACCGCAATCAGCCCCAGCATTTT,CASSLGYRNQPQHF
TRBV7-2,.,TRBJ2-6,.,TGTGCCAGCAGCTTAGTCCGGGACGGCAGCTCTGGGGCCAACGTCCTGACTTTC,CASSLVRDGSSGANVLTF
TRBV7-8,.,TRBJ1-4,.,TGTGCCAGCAGCTTAGTTGGGACCGAAAAACTGTTTTTT,CASSLVGTEKLFF
TRBV3-1/TRBV3-2,.,TRBJ1-3,.,TGTGCCAGCAGCCAAGGGACCAGAGGAAACACCATATATTTT,CASSQGTRGNTIYF
TRBV29-1,TRBD1,TRBJ2-7,.,TGCAGCGTTGAAGTTCAGGGGGCAGACGAGCAGTACTTC,CSVEVQGADEQYF
TRBV21-1,.,TRBJ1-2,.,TGTGCCAGCACCGTGATGGGTGGCTACACCTTC,CASTVMGGYTF
TRBV24-1,.,TRBJ1-5,.,TGTGCCACCAGTGATTTGAGGGGGGCCGGTACCAGAGAGGGCAATCAGCCCCAGCATTTT,CATSDLRGAGTREGNQPQHF
TRBV7-3,.,TRBJ2-3,.,TGTGCCAGCAGCCGGGAGCCCCTCGGCACAGATACGCAGTATTTT,CASSREPLGTDTQYF
TRBV5-8,.,TRBJ1-2,.,TGTGCCAGCAGCTTGAGCAGACCCTATGGCTACACCTTC,CASSLSRPYGYTF
TRBV2,.,TRBJ1-5,.,TGTGCCAGCAGTGAAACTGGGACCTTAGGAAAGCCCCAGCATTTT,CASSETGTLGKPQHF
TRBV2,.,TRBJ1-2,.,TGTGCTAGCGGGCTGGGCTACACCTTC,CASGLGYTF
TRBV7-2,.,TRBJ2-2,.,TGTGCCAGCAGCTTAGCGGGGGGGCCCGGGGAGCTGTTTTTT,CASSLAGGPGELFF
TRBV19,TRBD1,TRBJ2-7,.,TGTGCCAGTAGTATCGATTGGACAGGCCGCTACGAGCAGTACTTC,CASSIDWTGRYEQYF
TRBV29-1,.,TRBJ1-2,.,TGCAGCGTTTTTCGGACAGATTATGGCTACACCTTC,CSVFRTDYGYTF
TRBV7-6,TRBD1,TRBJ1-1,.,TGTGCCAGCAGCACAACAGGGGAAGGCGTGAACACTGAAGCTTTCTTT,CASSTTGEGVNTEAFF
TRBV7-2,.,TRBJ2-7,.,TGTGCCAGTCAAGGTCCGGGACACCCTTTTTCCGAGCAGTACTTC,CASQGPGHPFSEQYF
TRBV20-1,.,TRBJ2-1,.,TGCAGTGCTAGTAGTTCGGGCCGGAGCTCCTACAATGAGCAGTTCTTC,CSASSSGRSSYNEQFF
TRBV5-1,.,TRBJ2-5,.,TGCGCCAGCAGTCCGGGATCATATGAGACCCAGTACTTC,CASSPGSYETQYF
TRBV11-1,.,TRBJ1-5,.,TGTGCCAGCAGCTTACAGCCTGGCCAGCCCCAGCATTTT,CASSLQPGQPQHF
TRBV7-2,TRBD1,TRBJ1-1,.,TGTGCCAGCAGTCGGGACAGGGGTAACACTGAAGCTTTCTTT,CASSRDRGNTEAFF
TRBV27,TRBD1,TRBJ1-1,.,TGTGCCAGCAGGGACAGGAGGAACACTGAAGCTTTCTTT,CASRDRRNTEAFF
TRBV6-1,.,TRBJ1-1,few,TGTGCCAGCAGTGAAGCGTGGGACGGTCCGAACACTGAAGCTTTCTTT,CASSEAWDGPNTEAFF
TRBV19,TRBD1,TRBJ1-1,.,TGTGCCAGTAGGATTTGGGACAGGGCTAACACTGAAGCTTTCTTT,CASRIWDRANTEAFF